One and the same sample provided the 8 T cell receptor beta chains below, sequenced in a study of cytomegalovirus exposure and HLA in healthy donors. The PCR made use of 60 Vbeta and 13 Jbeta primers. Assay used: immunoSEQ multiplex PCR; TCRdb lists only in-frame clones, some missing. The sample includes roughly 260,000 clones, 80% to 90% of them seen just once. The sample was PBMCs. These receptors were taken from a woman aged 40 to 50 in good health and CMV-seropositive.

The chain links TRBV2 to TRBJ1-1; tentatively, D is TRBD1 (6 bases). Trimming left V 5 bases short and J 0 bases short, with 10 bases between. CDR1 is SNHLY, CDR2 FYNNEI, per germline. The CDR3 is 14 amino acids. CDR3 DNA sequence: TGTGCCAGCAGTTACAGGGTTGTGAACACTGAAGCTTTCTTT. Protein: CASSYRVVNTEAFF.

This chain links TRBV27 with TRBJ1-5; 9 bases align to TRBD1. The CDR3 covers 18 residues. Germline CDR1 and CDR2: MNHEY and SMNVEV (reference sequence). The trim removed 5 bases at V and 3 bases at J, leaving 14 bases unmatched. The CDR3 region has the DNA TGTGCCAGCAGTCCTCGGGAACAGGGGGCAGTGGACAATCAGCCCCAGCATTTT. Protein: CASSPREQGAVDNQPQHF.

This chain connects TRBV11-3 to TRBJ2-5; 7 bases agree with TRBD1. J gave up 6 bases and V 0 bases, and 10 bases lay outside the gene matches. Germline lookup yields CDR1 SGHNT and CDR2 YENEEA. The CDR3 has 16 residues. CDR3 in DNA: TGTGCCAGCAGCTTAGATTCAGTACAGGGGCAGAAGACCCAGTACTTC. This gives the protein CASSLDSVQGQKTQYF. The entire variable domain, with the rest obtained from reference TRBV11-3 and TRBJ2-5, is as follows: EAGVVQSPRYKIIEKKQPVAFWCNPISGHNTLYWYLQNLGQGPELLIRYENEEAVDDSQLPKDRFSAERLKGVDSTLKIQPAELGDSAVYLCASSLDSVQGQKTQYFGPGTRLLVL.

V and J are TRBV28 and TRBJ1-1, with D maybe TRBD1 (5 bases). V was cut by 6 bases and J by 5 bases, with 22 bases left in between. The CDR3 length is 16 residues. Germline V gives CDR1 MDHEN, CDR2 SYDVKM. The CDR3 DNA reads TGTGCCAGCAGACTCGGTAGGGAAAGGGGTCGAACTGAAGCTTTCTTT. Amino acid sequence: CASRLGRERGRTEAFF.

The CDR3 bases are TGCGCCAGCAGTTATGCCGGACAGGACCGATTTAATGGCTACACCTTC. Protein: CASSYAGQDRFNGYTF. The chain employs TRBV5-1 and TRBJ1-2, with 7 positions matching TRBD1. CDR3 length: 16 residues. Trimming took 5 bases from V and 6 from J; bases not matched to a gene: 16. In germline, CDR1 is SGHRS, CDR2 YFSETQ.

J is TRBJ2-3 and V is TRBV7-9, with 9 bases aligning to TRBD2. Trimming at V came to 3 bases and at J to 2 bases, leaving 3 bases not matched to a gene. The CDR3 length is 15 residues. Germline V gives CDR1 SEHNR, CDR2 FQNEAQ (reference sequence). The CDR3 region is CASSFPSGNTDTQYF. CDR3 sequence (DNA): TGTGCCAGCAGCTTTCCTAGCGGGAACACAGATACGCAGTATTTT.

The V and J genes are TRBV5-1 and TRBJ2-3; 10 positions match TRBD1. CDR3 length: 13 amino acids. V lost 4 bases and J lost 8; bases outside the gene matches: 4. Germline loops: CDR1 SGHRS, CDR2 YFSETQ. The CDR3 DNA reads TGCGCCAGCAGCGCCGGGACAGGGGTTACGCAGTATTTT. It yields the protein CASSAGTGVTQYF.

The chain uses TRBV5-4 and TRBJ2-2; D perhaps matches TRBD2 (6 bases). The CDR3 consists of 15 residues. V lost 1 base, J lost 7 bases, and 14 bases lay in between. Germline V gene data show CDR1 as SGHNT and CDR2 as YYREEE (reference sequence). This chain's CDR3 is CASSLPPGVIGELFF. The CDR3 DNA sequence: TGTGCCAGCAGCTTGCCCCCGGGAGTCATCGGGGAGCTGTTTTTT.